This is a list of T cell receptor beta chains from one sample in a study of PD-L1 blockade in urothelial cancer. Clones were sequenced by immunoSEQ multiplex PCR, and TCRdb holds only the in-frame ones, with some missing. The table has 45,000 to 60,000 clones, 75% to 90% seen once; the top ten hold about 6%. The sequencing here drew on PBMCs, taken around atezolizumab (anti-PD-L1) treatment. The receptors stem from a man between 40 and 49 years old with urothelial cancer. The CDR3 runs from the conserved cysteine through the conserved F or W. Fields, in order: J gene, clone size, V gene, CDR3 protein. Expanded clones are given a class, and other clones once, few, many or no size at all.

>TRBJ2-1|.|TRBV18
CASSISGTSYNEQFF
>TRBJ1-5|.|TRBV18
CASSPAPTEPQHF
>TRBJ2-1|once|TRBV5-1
CASSPGAPPNEQFF
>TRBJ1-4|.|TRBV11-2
CASSLDPRGREKLFF
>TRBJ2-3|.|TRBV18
CASSPSMGQTDTQYF
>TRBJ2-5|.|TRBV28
CASSPYLLAGGSETQYF
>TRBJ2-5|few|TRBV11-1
CASSLEGGRETQYF
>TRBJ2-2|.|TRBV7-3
CASSLTGYSYTGELFF
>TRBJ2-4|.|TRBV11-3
CASSPPGTKNIQYF
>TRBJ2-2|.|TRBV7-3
CASSVQGVGELFF
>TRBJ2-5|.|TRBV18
CASSPVQESIETQYF
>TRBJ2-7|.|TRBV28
CASSSRTSGRGLYEQYF
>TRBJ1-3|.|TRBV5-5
CASSRGTVDFSGNTIYF
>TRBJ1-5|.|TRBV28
CASSWEGQPQHF
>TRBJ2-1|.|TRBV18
CASSPLSASSYNEQFF
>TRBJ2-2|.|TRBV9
CASSVVSAGMNTGELFF
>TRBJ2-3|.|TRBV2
CASTRVRATDTQYF
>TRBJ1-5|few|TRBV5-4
CASSADRDVGQPQHF
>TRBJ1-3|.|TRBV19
CASSAGTGVTIYF
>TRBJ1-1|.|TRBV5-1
CASSWGAEAFF
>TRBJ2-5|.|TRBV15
CATSTPDRGGETQYF
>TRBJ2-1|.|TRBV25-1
CASSDGGRSYNEQFF
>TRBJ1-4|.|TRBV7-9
CASSSRTGREKLFF
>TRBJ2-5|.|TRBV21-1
CASSRRTSGIQETQYF
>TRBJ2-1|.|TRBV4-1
CASSQDLGPHNEQFF
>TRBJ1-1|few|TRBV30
CAWSVPLGQGNTEAFF
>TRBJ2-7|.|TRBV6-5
CASTQDTVSYEQYF
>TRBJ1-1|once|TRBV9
CASSVGAANTEAFF
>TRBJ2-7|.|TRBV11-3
CASSLDGISYEQYF
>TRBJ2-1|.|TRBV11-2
CASSLSNGRVSNEQFF
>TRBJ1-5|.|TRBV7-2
CASSPPTSSNQPQHF
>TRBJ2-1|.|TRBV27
CASKLDSGVNEQFF
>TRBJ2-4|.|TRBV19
CASSSGTNLKNIQYF
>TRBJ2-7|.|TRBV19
CASTGTVGKDEQYF
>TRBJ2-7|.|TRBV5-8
CASSLWQGGYEQYF
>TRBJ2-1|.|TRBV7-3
CASSLSDRTGNEQFF
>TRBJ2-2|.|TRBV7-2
CASSLGLAPGELFF
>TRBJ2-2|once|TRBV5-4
CASSFLSGRVVTGELFF
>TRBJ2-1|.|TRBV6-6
CASSYHINEQFF
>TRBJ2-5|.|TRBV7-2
CASSPQAGGPETQYF
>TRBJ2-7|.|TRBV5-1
CASSSGQGLYEQYF
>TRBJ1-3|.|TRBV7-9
CASSLPADGNTIYF
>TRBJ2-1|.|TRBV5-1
CASRVRAGYNEQFF
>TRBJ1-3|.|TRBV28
CASSSHSSGNTIYF
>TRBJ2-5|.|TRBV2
CASNPPLQETQYF
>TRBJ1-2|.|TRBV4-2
CASSQDRGAGYTF
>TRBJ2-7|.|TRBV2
CASSRLARSYEQYF
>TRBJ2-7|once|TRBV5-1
CASRSSGSYEQYF
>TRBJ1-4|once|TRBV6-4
CASNVDREVEKLFF
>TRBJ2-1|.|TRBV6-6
CASSSGRSLEQFF
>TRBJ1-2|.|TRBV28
CASRTREKGGYTF
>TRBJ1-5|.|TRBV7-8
CASSLEGGAQPQHF
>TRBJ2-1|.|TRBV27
CASSPRVSGDQEQFF
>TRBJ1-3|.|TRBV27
CASSLLGVGGNTIYF
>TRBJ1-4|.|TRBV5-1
CASSLGIQSNEKLFF
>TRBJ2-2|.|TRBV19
CASSGLTPTSGNTGELFF
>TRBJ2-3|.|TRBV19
CASGRGGLAAITDTQYF
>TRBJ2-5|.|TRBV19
CASSTYTGLAGGAQETQYF
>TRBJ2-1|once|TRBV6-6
CASSDPGTSGLF
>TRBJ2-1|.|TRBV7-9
CASSPDYYNEQFF